This TCR beta chain emerged from a study of blood T cell repertoires in COVID-19. CDR1 is LNHDA and CDR2 is SQIVND in the germline V gene (reference sequence). This CDR3 is 16 amino acids long. V was cut by 1 base and J by 5 bases, with 15 bases left in between. The repertoire was sequenced with immunoSEQ multiplex PCR; TCRdb's copy has only in-frame clones and lacks some. Of about 370,000 clones listed, around 90% are singletons. This clonotype was obtained from a woman in her thirties with COVID-19, enrolled during active disease. The sequenced sample consisted of peripheral blood. This chain connects TRBV19 to TRBJ1-5; maybe TRBD1 (6 bases). The CDR3 reads CASSIAGRGADQPQHF. CDR3 nucleotides: TGTGCCAGTAGTATAGCTGGTCGGGGGGCTGATCAGCCCCAGCATTTT.